This paragraph reports one T cell receptor (beta chain). Its matching antigen is unknown. The record originates from a study of T cell responses to AZD1222 COVID-19 vaccine. Overall study results and limits: Nearly half of spike-specific TCRs reportedly target unmutated variant regions. Repertoire sampling occurred only after the peak T cell response.

Analysis merged second doses at about 4 or about 12 weeks. The protocol was immunoSEQ multiplex PCR, while the TCRdb copy is restricted to in-frame clones and leaves out a portion. The data contain about 140,000 clones, 80% to 95% of them singletons. Germline V gives CDR1 SGHRS, CDR2 YFSETQ. The V and J ends lost 7 bases and 5 bases, in that order; junction bases with no gene match: 12. The CDR3 length is 14 residues. This specimen was peripheral blood, taken 28 days after the second AZD1222 dose. This chain links TRBV5-1 with TRBJ2-7; 7 bases map to TRBD2. The TCR was taken from an adult who received the AZD1222 COVID-19 vaccine. CDR3 region: CASCPGGSYDEQYF. The DNA of the CDR3 is TGCGCCAGCTGCCCAGGCGGGAGTTACGACGAGCAGTACTTC.